Sequencing of this T cell receptor (beta chain) was carried out in a study of cytomegalovirus exposure and HLA in healthy donors. Whole-study results and caveats: Many donors shared some public TCRs, even though most TCR sequences were rare. Later on, a genetic analysis was performed. It linked a missense variant in DCLRE1C with V- and J-gene trimming of TCR beta.

The PCR had 60 Vbeta and 13 Jbeta primers. Generated by immunoSEQ multiplex PCR, the TCRdb table keeps only in-frame clones and is missing some. The data hold 150,000 to 200,000 clones, with roughly four fifths observed a single time. The CDR3 consists of 18 residues. Note on this clone: Its antigen is still unknown.

V is TRBV7-5 and J is TRBJ1-5; the D segment call TRBD1 is taken from the table without a DNA check. TRBV7-5 is listed as a pseudogene. This TCR was recovered from a male donor in good health and CMV-seropositive. Sequenced input: PBMCs. Here the CDR3 DNA reads TGTGTCAGAAGCATATTCGACTTGGGGCTATATAGCAATCAGCCCCAGCATTTT. It specifies CVRSIFDLGLYSNQPQHF.